The 22 T cell receptor beta chains below were found in one sample sequenced in a study of T cell clonality in common variable immunodeficiency. Study conclusions and caveats: Reportedly, TCR beta sequences from common variable immunodeficiency showed fewer deletions and N-nucleotide insertions.

Their antigens are not known. The data were produced by immunoSEQ multiplex PCR, yet TCRdb's version contains in-frame clones alone and is incomplete. This sample comprises over 11,000 clones, none seen once only. The sample was peripheral blood mononuclear cells. Every receptor here comes from a human donor with common variable immunodeficiency.

As concerns this clone: The CDR3 end lies 3 residues beyond the end of the read and is filled in from the germline J gene. The chain is built from TRBV11-3 and TRBJ2-1; weak D call: TRBD2 (6 bases). This CDR3 has 13 amino acids. Germline V CDR1 and CDR2: SGHNT, YENEEA. V lost 5 bases and J 1 base, leaving 6 bases between the germline ends. Here the CDR3 reads CASSGTSYNEQFF. CDR3 DNA (partial): TGTGCCAGCAGCGGGACTTCCTACAATGAG. Using reference TRBV11-3 and TRBJ2-1 for the parts outside the CDR3, the full variable domain is EAGVVQSPRYKIIEKKQPVAFWCNPISGHNTLYWYLQNLGQGPELLIRYENEEAVDDSQLPKDRFSAERLKGVDSTLKIQPAELGDSAVYLCASSGTSYNEQFFGPGTRLTVL.

Comment on this clone: Read coverage stops 3 residues before the CDR3 terminus; the germline J gene supplies the remainder. This rearrangement joins TRBV19 to TRBJ1-1; 7 positions match TRBD1. The CDR3 loop spans 14 amino acids. CDR1 is LNHDA, CDR2 SQIVND, per germline (reference sequence). The V and J ends lost 7 bases and 3 bases, in that order; junction bases with no gene match: 8. CDR3 in amino acids: CASTADREHTEAFF. CDR3 DNA, as far as it was read: TGTGCCAGTACTGCAGACAGGGAACACACTGAA.

This clone was seen more than once but under ten times. The CDR3 DNA, read in part, is TGTGCCAGCACCCCTGGGGGGGGCCACAACTATGGC. Its translation: CASTPGGGHNYG. The entire CDR3 protein reads CASTPGGGHNYGYTF. The gene calls are TRBV7-9 and TRBJ1-2, with a weak D call TRBD1 (6 bases). Coverage ceases 3 residues before the CDR3 finishes, and the germline J gene fills in the end. The V end was cut by 7 bases, the J end by 2 bases, with 17 bases between. The germline CDR1 and CDR2 sequences are SEHNR and FQNEAQ (reference sequence). The CDR3 is made up of 15 amino acids.

As concerns this clone: The read ends 3 residues before the CDR3 terminus; that terminus is restored from the germline J gene. This rearrangement joins TRBV2 to TRBJ2-3; D possibly corresponds to TRBD2 (5 bases). The CDR3 has 14 residues. The germline CDR1 and CDR2 sequences are SNHLY and FYNNEI. The V end was cut by 4 bases, the J end by 0 bases, with 8 bases between. The CDR3 DNA, read in part, is TGTGCCAGCAGTGTACGACTAAGCACAGATACG. Residues: CASSVRLSTDT. The entire CDR3 is CASSVRLSTDTQYF. The variable domain in full, with the rest retrieved from reference TRBV2 and TRBJ2-3, is EPEVTQTPSHQVTQMGQEVILRCVPISNHLYFYWYRQILGQKVEFLVSFYNNEISEKSEIFDDQFSVERPDGSNFTLKIRSTKLEDSAMYFCASSVRLSTDTQYFGPGTRLTVL.

On this clone: Sequencing ends 3 residues short of the CDR3 end; the germline J gene provides the rest. This chain joins TRBV2 and TRBJ1-2; 8 bases are a match to TRBD1. Germline V gene data show CDR1 as SNHLY and CDR2 as FYNNEI. The CDR3 spans 13 residues. The CDR3 DNA, read in part, is TGTGCCAGCAGTGCGGACAGGGACGTGGGC. Its translation: CASSADRDVG. The entire CDR3 reads CASSADRDVGYTF.

About this clone itself: The read is 3 residues too short to cover the CDR3 end, so that end is filled in from the germline J gene. The chain recombines TRBV30 with TRBJ1-1; no clear D gene. Germline CDR1 GTSNPN, CDR2 SVGIG (reference sequence). V shed 0 bases and J shed 7 bases, with 9 bases lying between them. CDR3 length: 12 residues. The sequenced part of the CDR3 DNA is TGTGCCTGGAGTGTTAAGGGCTTTGAA. Its protein product is CAWSVKGFE. The full CDR3 sequence reads CAWSVKGFEAFF.

This clone was seen a few times. From the germline J gene comes the end of the CDR3, since the read stops 3 residues before it. The chain is built from TRBV19 and TRBJ1-5; TRBD1 is a possible D gene (6 bases). The germline V gene has CDR1 LNHDA and CDR2 SQIVND (reference sequence). The CDR3 has 15 residues. V gave up 6 bases and J gave up 7 bases, with 19 bases separating them. The CDR3 bases that were read are TGTGCCAGTAGCATCGGACAGTTGGGGAGCCAGCCC. This translates into CASSIGQLGSQP. The full CDR3 sequence reads CASSIGQLGSQPQHF.

On this clone: Read data end 3 residues before the CDR3 end; the end is taken from the germline J gene. V is TRBV7-8 and J is TRBJ2-5; tentative D call: TRBD2 (5 bases). Germline V gene lookup returns CDR1 SGHVS and CDR2 FQNEAQ. The CDR3 length is 15 residues. The chain's CDR3 is CASSPGSSSVFTQYF. The CDR3 DNA, read in part, is TGTGCCAGCAGTCCGGGGTCCAGCAGTGTGTTCACC.

About this clone: The read halts 3 residues ahead of the CDR3 end, with the missing end drawn from the germline J gene. The chain combines TRBV7-2 with TRBJ2-1; D might be TRBD1 (6 bases). This CDR3 contains 14 residues. The ends were cut back, 5 bases at V and 3 bases at J, with 11 bases in the middle. Germline loops: CDR1 SGHTA, CDR2 FQGNSA. CDR3 residues: CASSKGHIYNEQFF. CDR3 bases read: TGTGCCAGCAGCAAGGGACACATCTACAATGAG.

By sample share, this clone is medium-sized. With the read ending 3 residues before the CDR3 end, the germline J gene is used to fill in that end. J is TRBJ2-1 and V is TRBV30, with TRBD2 matching over 8 bases. The V gene end was trimmed by 2 bases and the J gene end by 9 bases; junction bases not matched to a gene: 15. CDR1 is GTSNPN, CDR2 SVGIG, per germline (reference sequence). The CDR3 loop spans 16 amino acids. The CDR3 reads CAWSNYYGGASGEQFF. CDR3 DNA (partial): TGTGCCTGGAGTAACTATTACGGGGGGGCATCGGGTGAG.

This clone was counted only a few times. The CDR3 is cut off 3 residues early in the read; its end comes from the germline J gene. The chain uses TRBV6-1 and TRBJ1-1; possibly TRBD1 for D (6 bases). This CDR3 is built from 13 residues. The germline V and J ends were trimmed by 4 bases and 1 base, with 7 bases remaining between them. Germline assignment: CDR1 MNHNS and CDR2 SASEGT. CDR3 residues: CASSGRGNTEAFF. The covered CDR3 bases are TGTGCCAGCAGTGGCAGGGGGAACACTGAA.

On this clone: The read terminates 3 residues ahead of where the CDR3 ends, so the germline J gene completes it. This chain links TRBV19 with TRBJ2-7; TRBD1 matches at 9 bases. The CDR3 is 14 residues long. Germline V gives CDR1 LNHDA, CDR2 SQIVND (reference sequence). V lost 3 bases, J lost 2 bases, and 2 bases stayed unmatched. CDR3 region: CASSMGTGPYEQYF. CDR3 DNA (partial): TGTGCCAGTAGTATGGGGACAGGGCCCTACGAG.

Concerning this clone: The read ends 3 residues before the CDR3 terminus; that terminus is restored from the germline J gene. The chain couples TRBV7-9 to TRBJ1-2; perhaps TRBD1 as D (5 bases). CDR1 and CDR2 from the germline V gene are SEHNR and FQNEAQ (reference sequence). This CDR3 is 14 amino acids long. The chain's CDR3 is CASSLAFRGWGYTF. The CDR3 bases that were read are TGTGCCAGCAGCTTAGCTTTTAGGGGTTGGGGC.

Note on this clone: The CDR3 end falls 3 residues outside the read, so it is completed with the germline J gene. The rearrangement links TRBV7-9 to TRBJ1-1, with a possible D match to TRBD1 (5 bases). This CDR3 is 12 amino acids long. V was trimmed by 11 bases and J by 5 bases, leaving 15 bases between them. CDR1 and CDR2 from the germline V gene are SEHNR and FQNEAQ (reference sequence). CDR3 DNA, as far as it was read: TGTGCCGCCGGGGGTCCGAGAACTGAA. Its protein product is CAAGGPRTE. In full, the CDR3 reads CAAGGPRTEAFF.

With regard to this clone: From the germline J gene comes the end of the CDR3, since the read stops 3 residues before it. V usage is TRBV7-9 and J usage is TRBJ2-3, with TRBD1 as a possible D gene (5 bases). Germline CDR1 SEHNR, CDR2 FQNEAQ (reference sequence). The CDR3 loop spans 12 amino acids. Trimming left V 7 bases short and J 4 bases short, with 9 bases between. The sequenced part of the CDR3 DNA is TGTGCCAGCACCGCCAGGGCAGATACG. Encoded protein: CASTARADT. The full CDR3 reads CASTARADTQYF.

In the case of this clone: The CDR3 end is not reached by the read, which stops 3 residues before it; the germline J gene fills it in. The V call is TRBV5-1, the J call TRBJ2-3, with 10 bases that match TRBD1. Trimming cost V 4 bases and J 1 base; bases outside gene matches: 18. Germline-derived CDR1 and CDR2 are SGHRS and YFSETQ. This CDR3 region has 20 residues. The CDR3 DNA, read in part, is TGCGCCAGCAGCCGCATGGCGGGACAGGGGTTCCGGGAGCGCACAGATACG. Amino acid sequence: CASSRMAGQGFRERTDT. The CDR3 reads in full as CASSRMAGQGFRERTDTQYF.

Only a few counts were recorded for this clone. The missing CDR3 end, 3 residues past where the read stops, is filled in from the germline J gene. The chain links TRBV7-2 to TRBJ2-3; D not resolved. There are 12 residues in the CDR3. The germline gives CDR1 SGHTA, CDR2 FQGNSA. Trimming removed 5 bases at V and 4 bases at J, with 7 bases between. Incomplete CDR3 DNA: TGTGCCAGCAGCAAGGTCTCAGATACG. This codes for CASSKVSDT. The whole CDR3 sequence is CASSKVSDTQYF.

This clone appeared a few times. The DNA ends 3 residues before the CDR3 does, and the rest of the CDR3 is filled in from the germline J gene. J is TRBJ2-5 and V is TRBV2; weak D call: TRBD1 (8 bases). Looked up from germline, CDR1 is SNHLY and CDR2 is FYNNEI. CDR3 length: 14 amino acids. The ends were cut back, 3 bases at V and 6 bases at J, with 14 bases in the middle. CDR3: CASSEHRGGQTQYF. The sequenced part of the CDR3 DNA is TGTGCCAGCAGTGAGCACAGGGGGGGTCAGACC.

This clone has more than one count but fewer than ten. The read ends 3 residues before the CDR3 terminus; that terminus is restored from the germline J gene. The V gene is TRBV18, the J gene TRBJ1-5; D is unclear. The germline CDR1 and CDR2 sequences are KGHSH and LQKENI. This CDR3 has 13 residues. V was shortened by 5 bases and J by 4 bases, with 9 bases between the two germline ends. The CDR3 region is CASSDDWNQPQHF. The CDR3 DNA, read in part, is TGTGCCAGCTCAGACGACTGGAATCAGCCC.

This clone appeared a few times. The CDR3 region is CASRRTGSRATNEKLFF. The part of the CDR3 DNA that was read is TGTGCCAGTAGGAGGACAGGGAGTCGGGCAACTAATGAAAAA. This rearrangement joins TRBV19 to TRBJ1-4; 8 nucleotides align to TRBD1. The read ends 3 residues early relative to the CDR3; the germline J gene fills the gap. V was clipped by 6 bases and J by 0 bases; unmatched bases: 9. The CDR3 runs 17 residues. The germline V gene encodes CDR1 LNHDA and CDR2 SQIVND (reference sequence).

By share of the sample, this clone is medium-sized. CDR3 loop: CASSLVEVRGTEAFF. CDR3 DNA, as far as it was read: TGTGCCAGCAGTTTAGTCGAAGTAAGAGGCACTGAA. The rearrangement links TRBV12-3 or TRBV12-4 to TRBJ1-1; D is ambiguous. The read terminates 3 residues before the CDR3 end, so the remaining end is supplied by the germline J gene. CDR3 length equals 15 residues. Trimming removed 1 base at V and 4 bases at J, with 13 bases between.

The CDR3 sequence: CASTLGQGISYEQYF. The sequenced part of the CDR3 DNA is TGTGCCAGTACCTTGGGACAGGGCATCTCCTACGAG. V usage is TRBV19 and J usage is TRBJ2-7; 9 nucleotides agree with TRBD1. Read data end 3 residues before the CDR3 end; the end is taken from the germline J gene. The germline gives CDR1 LNHDA, CDR2 SQIVND (reference sequence). This CDR3 is built from 15 residues. The V gene end was trimmed by 7 bases and the J gene end by 0 bases; junction bases not matched to a gene: 7.